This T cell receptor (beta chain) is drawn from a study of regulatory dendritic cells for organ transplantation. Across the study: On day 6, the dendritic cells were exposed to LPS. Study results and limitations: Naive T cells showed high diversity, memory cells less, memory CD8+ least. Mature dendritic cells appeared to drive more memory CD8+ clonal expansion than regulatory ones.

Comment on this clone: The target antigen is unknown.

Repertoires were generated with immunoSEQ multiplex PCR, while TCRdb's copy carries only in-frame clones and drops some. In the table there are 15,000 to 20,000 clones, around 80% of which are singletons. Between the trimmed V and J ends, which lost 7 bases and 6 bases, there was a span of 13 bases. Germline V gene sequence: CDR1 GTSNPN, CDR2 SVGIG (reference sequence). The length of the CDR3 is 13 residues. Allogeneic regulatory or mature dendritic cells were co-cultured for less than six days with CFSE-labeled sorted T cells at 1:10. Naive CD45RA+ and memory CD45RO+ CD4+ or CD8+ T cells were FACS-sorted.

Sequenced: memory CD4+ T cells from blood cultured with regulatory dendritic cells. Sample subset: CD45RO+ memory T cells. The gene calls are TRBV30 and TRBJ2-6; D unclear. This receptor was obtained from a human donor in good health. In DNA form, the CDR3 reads TGTGCCTCCAGGAGTCACGAGGCCAACGTCCTGACTTTC. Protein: CASRSHEANVLTF.